The source of this T cell receptor (beta chain) is a study of blood T cell repertoires in COVID-19. For the study at large: The samples span acute and convalescent COVID-19 from the United States, Italy and Spain. Sources were T cells, B-cell-depleted T cells, or PBMCs; the material itself was cDNA or gDNA.

Authors' data handling: Researchers report that nucleated cell counts were estimated from reference gene primer amplification. Sequencing was performed with immunoSEQ multiplex PCR; in TCRdb, only in-frame clones are kept and a portion is missing. D and trimming come from the DNA, and the V and J calls and clone size come from that table. The data hold fewer than 95,000 clones, with about 86% observed a single time. This CDR3 is 12 amino acids long. V lost 6 bases and J 4 bases, leaving 10 bases between the germline ends. Germline-derived CDR1 and CDR2 are SGHTS and YDEGEE. The TCR comes from a woman aged 80 or over with acute or convalescent COVID-19. The rearrangement joins TRBV5-8 to TRBJ1-2; the D is unclear. The specimen sequenced was peripheral blood. The CDR3 is CASNSGSYGYTF. The CDR3 DNA is TGTGCCAGCAACTCCGGGAGCTATGGCTACACCTTC.